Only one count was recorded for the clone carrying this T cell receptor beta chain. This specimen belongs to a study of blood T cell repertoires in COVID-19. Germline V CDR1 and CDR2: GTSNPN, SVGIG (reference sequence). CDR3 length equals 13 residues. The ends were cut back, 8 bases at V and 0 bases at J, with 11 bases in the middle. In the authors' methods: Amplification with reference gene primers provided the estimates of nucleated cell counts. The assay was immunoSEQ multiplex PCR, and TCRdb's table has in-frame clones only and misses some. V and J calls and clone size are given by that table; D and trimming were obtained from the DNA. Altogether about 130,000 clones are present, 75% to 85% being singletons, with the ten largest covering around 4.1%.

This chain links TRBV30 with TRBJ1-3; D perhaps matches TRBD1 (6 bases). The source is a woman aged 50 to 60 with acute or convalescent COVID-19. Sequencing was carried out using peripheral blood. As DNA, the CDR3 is TGTGCCGGCGCAGGGGACTCTGGAAACACCATATATTTT. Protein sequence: CAGAGDSGNTIYF.